These 10 T cell receptor beta chains share one sample of origin, sequenced in a study of T cell responses to AZD1222 COVID-19 vaccine. Sequencing was performed with immunoSEQ multiplex PCR; in TCRdb, only in-frame clones are kept and a portion is missing. The sample has under 95,000 clones, 85% to 90% seen once. The specimen was peripheral blood, collected 28 days after the second AZD1222 dose. The receptors were gathered from an adult who received the AZD1222 COVID-19 vaccine.

This clone was seen a few times. V gene TRBV9 combines with J gene TRBJ2-2; D tentatively fits TRBD1 or TRBD2 (7 bases each). The V end lost 0 bases, the J end lost 5 bases, and 11 bases lay between the germline ends. This CDR3 region has 15 residues. In germline, CDR1 is SGDLS, CDR2 YYNGEE. CDR3 sequence reads: CASSVGQGGTGELFF. CDR3 nucleotides: TGTGCCAGCAGCGTAGGACAGGGAGGGACCGGGGAGCTGTTTTTT.

The V gene is TRBV7-7, the J gene TRBJ2-2; 9 positions agree with TRBD1. This CDR3 spans 14 amino acids. Germline V lookup: CDR1 SSHAT, CDR2 FNYEAQ (reference sequence). V gave up 5 bases and J gave up 5 bases; unmatched junction bases: 3. CDR3 sequence: CASSRGQGTGELFF. DNA of the CDR3: TGTGCCAGCAGCCGGGGACAGGGAACCGGGGAGCTGTTTTTT.

The chain joins TRBV6-1 to TRBJ1-2; no definite D call. Per germline, CDR1 MNHNS and CDR2 SASEGT. Between the trimmed V and J ends, which lost 0 bases and 4 bases, there was a span of 15 bases. The CDR3 length is 16 residues. CDR3 residues: CASSEAIKGLGYGYTF. The CDR3, as DNA: TGTGCCAGCAGTGAAGCGATAAAAGGGTTGGGCTATGGCTACACCTTC.

This clone appeared a few times. The V gene is TRBV19, the J gene TRBJ1-5; D unresolved. The CDR3 consists of 13 residues. Germline CDR1 is LNHDA and CDR2 is SQIVND (reference sequence). V lost 5 bases to trimming and J lost 10 bases, with 15 bases between them. CDR3 residues: CASSGASELPQHF. CDR3 bases: TGTGCCAGTAGTGGCGCGAGTGAATTACCCCAGCATTTT. Filled out from reference TRBV19 and TRBJ1-5, the complete variable domain reads DGGITQSPKYLFRKEGQNVTLSCEQNLNHDAMYWYRQDPGQGLRLIYYSQIVNDFQKGDIAEGYSVSREKKESFPLTVTSAQKNPTAFYLCASSGASELPQHFGDGTRLSIL.

V gene TRBV5-1 combines with J gene TRBJ2-2; no clear D gene. Germline V lookup: CDR1 SGHRS, CDR2 YFSETQ. The CDR3 sequence is 14 residues long. Trimming removed 1 base at V and 6 bases at J, with 10 bases between. The CDR3: CASSLNAGPGELFF. The CDR3 DNA reads TGCGCCAGCAGCTTGAATGCCGGTCCCGGGGAGCTGTTTTTT.

The chain links TRBV10-2 to TRBJ2-3, with a weak D call TRBD1 (5 bases). Germline V CDR1 and CDR2: WSHSY, SAAADI. The CDR3 is 15 amino acids. Trimming stripped 10 bases from V and 0 bases from J, with 17 bases between. The CDR3 sequence is CATRRVPSSTDTQYF. CDR3 sequence (DNA): TGCGCCACCCGCAGGGTTCCTAGTAGCACAGATACGCAGTATTTT.

The chain has TRBV7-9 and TRBJ2-7; D possibly corresponds to TRBD1 (6 bases). The CDR3 loop spans 14 amino acids. V was pared by 5 bases and J by 4 bases, with 15 bases between. Germline V gene lookup returns CDR1 SEHNR and CDR2 FQNEAQ (reference sequence). The CDR3: CASSDNGTPYEQYF. CDR3 DNA sequence: TGTGCCAGCAGCGACAACGGGACACCGTACGAGCAGTACTTC.

The V and J genes are TRBV7-9 and TRBJ2-5, with a possible D match to TRBD2 (6 bases). Trimming pared 5 bases from V and 5 bases from J, leaving 18 bases between. Germline values: CDR1 SEHNR, CDR2 FQNEAQ (reference sequence). The CDR3 runs 15 residues. CDR3 nucleotide sequence: TGTGCCAGCAGCCTTGGACCGAAAGGAGGGGAGACCCAGTACTTC. It codes for CASSLGPKGGETQYF.

CDR3 nucleotides: TGCGCCAGCAGCTTGGCCAGAGGCCCCTACGAGCAGTACTTC. It specifies CASSLARGPYEQYF. This chain links TRBV5-1 with TRBJ2-7, with no clear D. CDR3 length: 14 residues. The ends were cut back, 0 bases at V and 2 bases at J, with 9 bases in the middle. CDR1 and CDR2 from the germline V gene are SGHRS and YFSETQ.

The V call is TRBV24-1, the J call TRBJ1-2; the D is unclear. V was clipped by 3 bases and J by 6 bases, with 13 bases between them. This CDR3 is 14 amino acids long. From germline, CDR1 is KGHDR and CDR2 SFDVKD. CDR3 residues: CATSDKTGVHGYTF. CDR3 DNA sequence: TGTGCCACCAGTGATAAGACCGGGGTACATGGCTACACCTTC.